This entry lists 18 T cell receptor beta chains sequenced from one sample in a study of OX40 agonist ivuxolimab in advanced cancers. Assay: immunoSEQ multiplex PCR; the TCRdb copy retains only in-frame clones and omits some. The table includes about 25,000 clones, 78% detected once. The sequencing used CD4+ or CD8+ T cells sorted from blood, collected in a trial of the OX40 agonist ivuxolimab. The receptors derive from an adult with an advanced solid tumor such as melanoma, head and neck, liver or kidney cancer.

The DNA for the CDR3 is TGTGCCAGCAGCTTCGGAGGGATAAACATTCAGTACTTC. Amino acid sequence: CASSFGGINIQYF. The chain couples TRBV5-4 to TRBJ2-4; possibly TRBD2 for D (6 bases). The germline CDR1 and CDR2 sequences are SGHNT and YYREEE (reference sequence). This CDR3 region has 13 residues. Trimming removed 2 bases from V and 6 bases from J, with 9 bases in between.

This clone has only one observation. The genes are TRBV4-2 and TRBJ2-3, with 7 bases identical to TRBD2. Germline values: CDR1 LGHNA, CDR2 YNFKEQ. The ends lost 1 base at V and 2 bases at J; junction bases unmatched: 6. The CDR3 has 16 amino acids. As DNA, the CDR3 is TGTGCCAGCAGCCAAGCAGGTACTAGCGTCACAGATACGCAGTATTTT. Amino acids: CASSQAGTSVTDTQYF.

This clone was counted only a few times. The genes are TRBV28 and TRBJ1-5, with D uncertain. Germline loops: CDR1 MDHEN, CDR2 SYDVKM. The CDR3 has 14 residues. The V end lost 7 bases, the J end lost 3 bases, and 13 bases lay between the germline ends. CDR3 loop: CASNQADYNQPQHF. CDR3 bases: TGTGCCAGCAACCAGGCTGACTACAATCAGCCCCAGCATTTT.

The rearrangement joins TRBV27 to TRBJ1-1; maybe TRBD1 (5 bases). Trimming removed 5 bases from V and 1 base from J, with 14 bases in between. Germline V lookup: CDR1 MNHEY, CDR2 SMNVEV (reference sequence). The CDR3 totals 15 residues. The CDR3 region has the DNA TGTGCCAGCAGTGGAGGGGTAGCATGGAACACTGAAGCTTTCTTT. Amino acid sequence: CASSGGVAWNTEAFF.

The chain links TRBV5-6 to TRBJ2-1, with D hard to call. Deletions cut 2 bases from V and 10 bases from J, with 10 bases between. The CDR3 runs to 12 residues. The germline V gene encodes CDR1 SGHDT and CDR2 YYEEEE. CDR3 loop: CASSLRTSEQFF. The CDR3 bases are TGTGCCAGCAGCTTAAGAACCTCGGAGCAGTTCTTC.

The chain employs TRBV7-8 and TRBJ2-3; possible D gene TRBD2, 5 bases. Germline CDR1 reads SGHVS; CDR2 reads FQNEAQ. The CDR3 spans 13 residues. Trimming took off 4 bases at V and 2 bases at J, with 7 bases between the two ends. The CDR3, as DNA: TGTGCCAGCAGCTGGACTTTCACAGATACGCAGTATTTT. Amino acid sequence: CASSWTFTDTQYF.

V is TRBV27 and J is TRBJ1-2; D might be TRBD1 (5 bases). The CDR3 covers 12 residues. CDR1 is MNHEY and CDR2 is SMNVEV in the germline V gene (reference sequence). V was trimmed by 6 bases and J by 8 bases, leaving 13 bases between them. The CDR3 loop is CASSTGRWGYTF. The CDR3 nucleotides are TGTGCCAGCAGCACGGGACGGTGGGGCTACACCTTC.

The chain uses TRBV6-4 and TRBJ1-2, with TRBD1 identical over 8 bases. V trimming: 6 bases; J trimming: 6 bases; junction bases outside the gene matches: 9. Germline CDR1 is MRHNA and CDR2 is SNTAGT. The CDR3 spans 14 residues. CDR3 coding DNA: TGTGCCAGCAGCAGACAGGGGTACGTCAATGGCTACACCTTC. Its translation: CASSRQGYVNGYTF.

V and J are TRBV5-1 and TRBJ1-1, with TRBD1 identical over 9 bases. This CDR3 spans 14 amino acids. J lost 11 bases, V lost 4 bases, and 12 bases had no gene match. Germline V lookup: CDR1 SGHRS, CDR2 YFSETQ. CDR3 in amino acids: CASSRTGDRESAFF. CDR3 nucleotide sequence: TGCGCCAGCAGCCGGACCGGGGACAGGGAAAGCGCTTTCTTT. Together with reference TRBV5-1 and TRBJ1-1, the CDR3 gives the full variable domain: KAGVTQTPRYLIKTRGQQVTLSCSPISGHRSVSWYQQTPGQGLQFLFEYFSETQRNKGNFPGRFSGRQFSNSRSEMNVSTLELGDSALYLCASSRTGDRESAFFGQGTRLTVV.

A note on this clone: Germline and junction disagree at one end, which may indicate a read error. This chain joins TRBV5-1 and TRBJ1-6; 9 bases are a match to TRBD1. The V gene's germline CDR1 is SGHRS and CDR2 YFSETQ. The CDR3 consists of 16 residues. CDR3 in amino acids: CVSSWTGDTYNSPLHF. CDR3 bases: TGCGTCAGCAGCTGGACAGGGGATACCTATAATTCACCCCTCCACTTT.

The sample holds a few counts of this clone. This chain links TRBV28 with TRBJ2-1; possibly TRBD2 for D (5 bases). The CDR3 covers 14 residues. V lost 5 bases to trimming and J lost 5 bases, with 13 bases between them. Germline CDR1 and CDR2: MDHEN and SYDVKM. DNA for the CDR3: TGTGCCAGCAGTCTCGGGAACTTTCACAATGAGCAGTTCTTC. This encodes CASSLGNFHNEQFF. The whole variable domain, filled in from reference TRBV28 and TRBJ2-1, reads DVKVTQSSRYLVKRTGEKVFLECVQDMDHENMFWYRQDPGLGLRLIYFSYDVKMKEKGDIPEGYSVSREKKERFSLILESASTNQTSMYLCASSLGNFHNEQFFGPGTRLTVL.

The V and J genes are TRBV11-2 and TRBJ1-2; D remains unclear. Germline V gives CDR1 SGHAT, CDR2 FQNNGV. The CDR3 runs 11 residues. Trimming stripped 6 bases from V and 6 bases from J, with 8 bases between. The CDR3 here is CASSREDGYTF. CDR3 sequence (DNA): TGTGCCAGCAGTAGGGAGGATGGCTACACCTTC.

The chain has TRBV27 and TRBJ1-6; D possibly corresponds to TRBD1 (6 bases). The V gene lost 7 bases and the J gene lost 10 bases, with 26 bases spanning the gap. CDR1 is MNHEY and CDR2 is SMNVEV in the germline V gene (reference sequence). This CDR3 has 17 amino acids. The DNA for the CDR3 is TGTGCCAGCAACAACCTCGGGCAAGGGGGTAGAAGGTCACCCCTCCACTTT. Translating it yields CASNNLGQGGRRSPLHF.

This sequence joins TRBV10-3 and TRBJ2-5; maybe TRBD2 (5 bases). CDR3 length equals 14 residues. The V end was cut by 0 bases, the J end by 5 bases, with 10 bases between. CDR1 is ENHRY and CDR2 is SYGVKD in the germline V gene. The CDR3 is CAISESASSETQYF. CDR3 coding DNA: TGTGCCATCAGTGAGTCCGCTAGCAGTGAGACCCAGTACTTC.

The chain carries TRBV11-2 and TRBJ1-2; TRBD1 agrees at 9 bases. Germline CDR1 SGHAT, CDR2 FQNNGV. The CDR3 has 12 amino acids. J gave up 11 bases and V 4 bases, and 5 bases lay outside the gene matches. CDR3 sequence (DNA): TGTGCCAGCAGCTCCGGGACAGGGATGTACACCTTC. It encodes CASSSGTGMYTF.

In DNA, the CDR3 is TGTGCCAGCAGCTCCAACACCGGGGAGCTGTTTTTT. This gives the protein CASSSNTGELFF. V usage is TRBV11-2 and J usage is TRBJ2-2; D call uncertain. Germline V lookup: CDR1 SGHAT, CDR2 FQNNGV. Trimming stripped 4 bases from V and 2 bases from J, with 2 bases between. CDR3 length: 12 amino acids.

V usage is TRBV5-5 and J usage is TRBJ2-1; the match to TRBD1 covers 9 bases. J gave up 7 bases and V 1 base, and 3 bases lay outside the gene matches. In germline, CDR1 is SGHKS, CDR2 YYEKEE (reference sequence). The CDR3 has 14 amino acids. The CDR3 region has the DNA TGTGCCAGCAGCTTGAACAGGGGGCGGAATGAGCAGTTCTTC. This translates into CASSLNRGRNEQFF.

This clone has only a few counts. The chain links TRBV14 to TRBJ1-3; D uncertain. Trimming stripped 0 bases from V and 0 bases from J, with 3 bases between. The germline V gene has CDR1 SGHDN and CDR2 FVKESK. The CDR3 extends over 14 amino acids. CDR3 in DNA: TGTGCCAGCAGCCAAGATCTCTCTGGAAACACCATATATTTT. Translated: CASSQDLSGNTIYF.